These 14 T cell receptor beta chains came from one sample sequenced in a study of response to subunit inactivated influenza vaccine. TCRdb re-called the RT-PCR reads with MiXCR, one entry per CDR3 protein. The table shows 150,000 to 200,000 distinct CDR3 sequences, with 11% occurring only once. The starting material was non-naive T cells sorted from PBMCs, obtained 40 to 50 days after vaccination. The receptors shown here come from a man aged 50 to 59 who received an inactivated influenza vaccine.

This clonotype showed up just a few times. This sequence joins TRBV20-1 and TRBJ2-5; TRBD1 is a possible D gene (6 bases). Germline CDR1 DFQATT, CDR2 SNEGSKA (reference sequence). Trimming took 4 bases from V and 3 from J, leaving 18 bases between them. The CDR3 consists of 15 residues. CDR3 residues: CSATGVGAREETQYF. CDR3 in DNA: TGCAGTGCTACCGGTGTGGGGGCCAGGGAAGAGACCCAGTACTTC.

The CDR3 sequence: CASSQDRPGLSTEAFF. The CDR3 nucleotides read TGTGCCAGCAGCCAAGACCGACCGGGTTTGAGCACTGAAGCTTTCTTT. The chain joins TRBV4-2 to TRBJ1-1, with no clear D. Germline V CDR1 and CDR2: LGHNA, YNFKEQ. Between the trimmed V and J ends, which lost 0 bases and 4 bases, there was a span of 15 bases. The CDR3 loop spans 16 amino acids.

This clonotype has just a few counts. This rearrangement joins TRBV7-9 to TRBJ2-5, with 7 bases lining up with TRBD2. Germline V lookup: CDR1 SEHNR, CDR2 FQNEAQ (reference sequence). This CDR3 contains 16 residues. V gave up 0 bases and J gave up 3 bases; unmatched junction bases: 7. The CDR3 nucleotides are TGTGCCAGCAGCTTAGCTGGGGCGGGGGTTAAAGAGACCCAGTACTTC. Amino acid sequence: CASSLAGAGVKETQYF. Combining the CDR3 with reference TRBV7-9 and TRBJ2-5 gives the whole variable domain DTGVSQNPRHKITKRGQNVTFRCDPISEHNRLYWYRQTLGQGPEFLTYFQNEAQLEKSRLLSDRFSAERPKGSFSTLEIQRTEQGDSAMYLCASSLAGAGVKETQYFGPGTRLLVL.

A remark on this clonotype: The junction shows a germline mismatch at one end, possibly a read error. This rearrangement joins TRBV7-7 to TRBJ2-5; 10 positions match TRBD2. The length of the CDR3 is 14 residues. Germline V gene data show CDR1 as SSHAT and CDR2 as FNYEAQ (reference sequence). The CDR3 sequence: CASSPRTSGGTQYF. Written as DNA, the CDR3 is TGTGCTAGCAGCCCCAGGACTAGCGGCGGGACCCAGTACTTC.

This chain links TRBV18 with TRBJ2-5, with D maybe TRBD1 (5 bases). CDR1 and CDR2 from the germline V gene are KGHSH and LQKENI. The CDR3 runs to 12 residues. Deletions cut 1 base from V and 6 bases from J, with 6 bases between. The CDR3 region is CASSPQGKTQYF. The CDR3 DNA reads TGTGCCAGCTCACCACAGGGGAAGACCCAGTACTTC. Full variable domain (missing parts from reference TRBV18 and TRBJ2-5): NAGVMQNPRHLVRRRGQEARLRCSPMKGHSHVYWYRQLPEEGLKFMVYLQKENIIDESGMPKERFSAEFPKEGPSILRIQQVVRGDSAAYFCASSPQGKTQYFGPGTRLLVL.

This clonotype was seen ten or more times. The rearrangement joins TRBV5-1 to TRBJ2-3; the D gene could be TRBD1 or TRBD2 (7 bases each). This CDR3 comprises 14 residues. V dropped 4 bases and J dropped 4 bases, with 13 bases sitting between them. Germline V CDR1 and CDR2: SGHRS, YFSETQ. The CDR3 here is CASSQTGRADTQYF. CDR3 DNA: TGCGCCAGCAGCCAGACAGGGAGGGCAGATACGCAGTATTTT.

This chain joins TRBV12-3 or TRBV12-4 and TRBJ1-4; 7 positions agree with TRBD1. The ends lost 5 bases at V and 8 bases at J; junction bases unmatched: 11. The CDR3 is 15 residues long. The CDR3 protein is CASSTRQGSGEKLFF. In DNA form, the CDR3 reads TGTGCCAGCAGTACGAGACAGGGTTCAGGGGAAAAACTGTTTTTT.

This clonotype occurred a few times. The J gene is TRBJ2-1, the V gene TRBV20-1, with 11 nucleotides matching TRBD2. J lost 9 bases, V lost 2 bases, and 12 bases had no gene match. This CDR3 comprises 16 residues. CDR1 and CDR2 from the germline V gene are DFQATT and SNEGSKA (reference sequence). CDR3 loop: CSARSPSSGRQGEQFF. The CDR3 DNA reads as TGCAGTGCTAGATCCCCTTCTAGCGGGAGGCAGGGTGAGCAGTTCTTC.

This chain connects TRBV20-1 to TRBJ2-7; D may match TRBD1 or TRBD2 (5 bases each). Trimming stripped 1 base from V and 9 bases from J, with 22 bases between. This CDR3 is built from 15 residues. Germline V gene lookup returns CDR1 DFQATT and CDR2 SNEGSKA (reference sequence). The CDR3 reads CSARATGTQLSGQYF. The CDR3 region has the DNA TGCAGTGCTAGAGCCACCGGGACCCAGCTCTCGGGGCAGTACTTC.

This clonotype occurred many times. V and J are TRBV7-8 and TRBJ2-3; D unclear. V dropped 3 bases and J dropped 0 bases, with 13 bases sitting between them. The CDR3 has 16 residues. Germline V CDR1 and CDR2: SGHVS, FQNEAQ. The CDR3 DNA is TGTGCCAGCAGCTTCGGTGGTTTTCATAGCACAGATACGCAGTATTTT. It yields the protein CASSFGGFHSTDTQYF.

This clonotype showed up many times. This chain links TRBV5-1 with TRBJ2-6; D uncertain. This CDR3 contains 18 residues. Trimming pared 2 bases from V and 1 base from J, leaving 16 bases between. Germline assignment: CDR1 SGHRS and CDR2 YFSETQ. This CDR3 is CASSFTSLVPSGANVLTF. The CDR3 nucleotides read TGCGCCAGCAGCTTCACGAGCCTGGTTCCTTCTGGGGCCAACGTCCTGACTTTC.

V and J are TRBV20-1 and TRBJ1-6; unclear D gene. Germline CDR1 reads DFQATT; CDR2 reads SNEGSKA (reference sequence). CDR3 length: 12 amino acids. The V gene lost 2 bases and the J gene lost 7 bases, with 6 bases spanning the gap. CDR3 protein: CSARKGNSPLHF. The CDR3 nucleotides read TGCAGTGCTAGAAAGGGAAATTCACCCCTCCACTTT.

V and J are TRBV3-1 and TRBJ2-5; D is possibly TRBD2 (6 bases). The V end was cut by 2 bases, the J end by 5 bases, with 6 bases between. The CDR3 spans 12 residues. Germline lookup yields CDR1 LGHDT and CDR2 YNNKEL (reference sequence). The CDR3 protein is CASSQRGETQYF. The CDR3 DNA sequence: TGTGCCAGCAGCCAACGGGGGGAGACCCAGTACTTC.

This clonotype was seen ten or more times. This chain uses TRBV10-3 with TRBJ2-1; 8 positions agree with TRBD2. This CDR3 region has 15 residues. Losses at the gene ends were 6 bases for V and 7 bases for J; bases not matched to a gene: 11. Germline lookup yields CDR1 ENHRY and CDR2 SYGVKD. CDR3 in DNA: TGTGCCATCAGGGGTGGTTCTAGCGGGCTAAATGAGCAGTTCTTC. It yields the protein CAIRGGSSGLNEQFF.